The rows below give T cell receptor beta chains drawn from one sample of a study of OX40 agonist ivuxolimab in advanced cancers. Assay: immunoSEQ multiplex PCR; the TCRdb copy retains only in-frame clones and omits some. The repertoire has about 84,000 clones, 85% to 90% of them found once; the top ten carry 0.2% to 0.25%. Sequencing was performed on CD4+ or CD8+ T cells sorted from blood, taken in a trial of the OX40 agonist ivuxolimab. The receptors come from an adult with an advanced solid tumor such as melanoma, head and neck, liver or kidney cancer. The CDR3 runs from the conserved cysteine through the conserved F or W. The D gene is left open where the match is weak. Clone size appears in some rows only: once, few, many, or a class for an expanded clone.

j_gene,v_gene,d_gene,abundance,CDR3aa,CDR3nt
TRBJ1-1,TRBV28,TRBD1,-,CASSDSGTGTTEAFF,TGTGCCAGCAGTGATTCCGGGACAGGGACCACTGAAGCTTTCTTT
TRBJ2-7,TRBV7-6,-,few,CASSLGRGAYEQYF,TGTGCCAGCAGCTTAGGCAGGGGCGCCTACGAGCAGTACTTC
TRBJ1-5,TRBV4-3,-,-,CASSPRRNQPQHF,TGCGCCAGCAGCCCGCGAAGAAATCAGCCCCAGCATTTT
TRBJ2-2,TRBV7-3,TRBD1,-,CASSSSKKTGGGYTGELFF,TGTGCCAGCAGCTCCAGCAAAAAAACAGGGGGCGGGTACACCGGGGAGCTGTTTTTT
TRBJ2-5,TRBV10-3,-,-,CAISVKETQYF,TGTGCCATCAGTGTAAAAGAGACCCAGTACTTC
TRBJ2-2,TRBV18,TRBD1,-,CASSRPGQGDTGELFF,TGTGCCAGCTCCCGACCGGGACAGGGGGACACCGGGGAGCTGTTTTTT
TRBJ1-1,TRBV27,-,-,CASRTERLLNTEAFF,TGTGCCAGCAGAACCGAACGTCTACTGAACACTGAAGCTTTCTTT
TRBJ1-1,TRBV5-1,-,-,CASSLEGGSLNTEAFF,TGCGCCAGCAGCTTGGAAGGGGGGTCACTGAACACTGAAGCTTTCTTT
TRBJ1-2,TRBV5-4,-,once,CASSLALEGRGYTF,TGTGCCAGCAGCTTGGCCCTTGAGGGTCGTGGCTACACCTTC
TRBJ1-6,TRBV6-5,-,-,CASSYKGGSPLHF,TGTGCCAGCAGTTACAAGGGCGGTTCACCCCTCCACTTT
TRBJ1-6,TRBV2,-,-,CASSELENSPLHF,TGTGCCAGCAGTGAGCTCGAGAATTCACCCCTCCACTTT
TRBJ1-5,TRBV19,-,-,CASSIKGRHQPQHF,TGTGCCAGTAGTATAAAGGGCAGACATCAGCCCCAGCATTTT
TRBJ1-1,TRBV6-6,-,-,CAGQRGSSEAFF,TGTGCCGGCCAACGTGGATCCTCTGAAGCTTTCTTT
TRBJ1-1,TRBV5-6,-,once,CASSPGQSRRAFF,TGTGCCAGCAGCCCTGGACAGTCTAGGAGGGCTTTCTTT
TRBJ1-5,TRBV30,-,-,CAWSVDSNQPQHF,TGTGCCTGGAGTGTTGATAGCAATCAGCCCCAGCATTTT
TRBJ2-7,TRBV7-8,-,-,CASSLDGHSYEQYF,TGTGCCAGCAGCTTAGACGGCCACTCCTACGAGCAGTACTTC
TRBJ1-1,TRBV7-2,-,-,CASSLWAGAANTEAFF,TGTGCCAGCAGCTTATGGGCAGGGGCAGCGAACACTGAAGCTTTCTTT
TRBJ1-1,TRBV6-6,TRBD1,-,CASSLGQGDTEAFF,TGTGCCAGCAGTTTGGGACAGGGTGACACTGAAGCTTTCTTT
TRBJ1-1,TRBV5-1,TRBD1,-,CASSWGTGSEAFF,TGCGCCAGCAGCTGGGGGACAGGGAGTGAAGCTTTCTTT
TRBJ2-5,TRBV5-1,TRBD2,-,CASSLTSGGPEETQYF,TGCGCCAGCAGTTTGACTAGCGGGGGGCCGGAAGAGACCCAGTACTTC
TRBJ2-6,TRBV6-5,TRBD1,-,CASSYRGPGANVLTF,TGTGCCAGCAGTTACAGGGGGCCTGGGGCCAACGTCCTGACTTTC
TRBJ1-2,TRBV5-1,-,-,CASSLDGRNYGYTF,TGCGCCAGCAGCTTGGACGGGAGGAACTATGGCTACACCTTC
TRBJ2-3,TRBV7-6,-,-,CASTFSGTDTQYF,TGTGCCAGCACCTTCTCCGGCACAGATACGCAGTATTTT
TRBJ2-7,TRBV5-4,-,-,CASSLDVASYEQYF,TGTGCCAGCAGCTTGGACGTTGCATCCTACGAGCAGTACTTC
TRBJ2-2,TRBV11-3,-,-,CASSLSRLNTGELFF,TGTGCCAGCAGCCTGTCTAGATTGAACACCGGGGAGCTGTTTTTT
TRBJ1-2,TRBV6-6,TRBD1,-,CASKTGAGAHGYTF,TGTGCCAGCAAAACAGGGGCCGGGGCTCACGGCTACACCTTC
TRBJ1-1,TRBV6-1,-,few,CASTQVRPQGPEAFF,TGTGCCAGCACCCAAGTCCGCCCCCAGGGACCTGAAGCTTTCTTT
TRBJ1-4,TRBV7-2,-,once,CASSLDPGPNEKLFF,TGTGCCAGCAGCTTAGATCCGGGACCTAATGAAAAACTGTTTTTT
TRBJ2-5,TRBV5-1,-,-,CASSLLMTVSMTQYF,TGCGCCAGCAGCCTTCTCATGACAGTATCGATGACCCAGTACTTC
TRBJ2-3,TRBV9,-,-,CASSFTGYTTDTQYF,TGTGCCAGCAGCTTTACCGGGTATACGACAGATACGCAGTATTTT
TRBJ2-7,TRBV7-3,-,-,CASSLTPSYEQYF,TGTGCCAGCAGCTTAACGCCCTCCTACGAGCAGTACTTC